One sample yielded the 20 T cell receptor beta chains listed below, sequenced in a study of blood T cell repertoires in COVID-19. Repertoires were generated with immunoSEQ multiplex PCR, while TCRdb's copy carries only in-frame clones and drops some. Here the sample spans about 51,000 clones, about 86% being singletons. The material sequenced was peripheral blood. These receptors were collected from an elderly man with active COVID-19.

The rearrangement joins TRBV19 to TRBJ1-1, with 7 bases aligning to TRBD1. The CDR3 is made up of 14 amino acids. J lost 4 bases, V lost 4 bases, and 6 bases had no gene match. CDR1 LNHDA and CDR2 SQIVND come from the germline V gene (reference sequence). The CDR3 region is CASSTRQGITEAFF. DNA of the CDR3: TGTGCCAGTAGTACGAGACAGGGAATCACTGAAGCTTTCTTT.

This rearrangement joins TRBV28 to TRBJ2-5, with a tentative D call TRBD2 (5 bases). Germline V gene data show CDR1 as MDHEN and CDR2 as SYDVKM. V lost 1 base and J lost 5, with 11 bases in between. The CDR3 totals 14 residues. The CDR3 loop reads CASSLFRDMETQYF. DNA of the CDR3: TGTGCCAGCAGTTTATTTCGGGATATGGAGACCCAGTACTTC.

This clone was observed a few times. The V call is TRBV14, the J call TRBJ1-4, with D perhaps TRBD1 (6 bases). The germline gives CDR1 SGHDN, CDR2 FVKESK. The CDR3 spans 14 residues. The ends were cut back, 2 bases at V and 3 bases at J, with 7 bases in the middle. The CDR3 DNA sequence: TGTGCCAGCAGCCAAAGGACAGCTAATGAAAAACTGTTTTTT. Amino acid sequence: CASSQRTANEKLFF.

The CDR3 nucleotides are TGTGCCAGCAGCTTAATCGAGTCAAGCTCTGGGGCCAACGTCCTGACTTTC. This sequence encodes CASSLIESSSGANVLTF. This rearrangement joins TRBV7-7 to TRBJ2-6; D not resolved. The germline V and J ends were trimmed by 2 bases and 0 bases, with 11 bases remaining between them. The CDR3 covers 17 residues. The germline V gene has CDR1 SSHAT and CDR2 FNYEAQ (reference sequence). The full variable domain, in which reference TRBV7-7 and TRBJ2-6 provide the parts outside the CDR3, is GAGVSQSPRYKVTKRGQDVTLRCDPISSHATLYWYQQALGQGPEFLTYFNYEAQPDKSGLPSDRFSAERPEGSISTLTIQRTEQRDSAMYRCASSLIESSSGANVLTFGAGSRLTVL.

The chain carries TRBV7-2 and TRBJ2-3, with 8 bases that match TRBD2. This CDR3 has 17 residues. Germline V gene sequence: CDR1 SGHTA, CDR2 FQGNSA. The V and J ends lost 0 bases and 0 bases, in that order; junction bases with no gene match: 5. The CDR3 protein is CASSLAGGGASTDTQYF. In DNA form, the CDR3 reads TGTGCCAGCAGCTTAGCCGGGGGGGGAGCTAGCACAGATACGCAGTATTTT.

This chain connects TRBV7-9 to TRBJ2-3; TRBD2 matches 8 bases. The V gene's germline CDR1 is SEHNR and CDR2 FQNEAQ (reference sequence). The CDR3 contains 18 residues. The V gene end was trimmed by 5 bases and the J gene end by 0 bases; junction bases not matched to a gene: 13. The CDR3 loop reads CASSPGRTGGPSTDTQYF. CDR3 in DNA: TGTGCCAGCAGCCCGGGGAGGACGGGAGGGCCAAGCACAGATACGCAGTATTTT.

This clone is a singleton in its sample. V gene TRBV7-6 combines with J gene TRBJ2-5; TRBD1 agrees at 9 bases. The CDR3 is 15 residues long. The trim removed 2 bases at V and 5 bases at J, leaving 6 bases unmatched. The germline CDR1 and CDR2 sequences are SGHVS and FNYEAQ. This chain's CDR3 is CASSLWTGDRETQYF. The CDR3 nucleotides read TGTGCCAGCAGCTTATGGACAGGGGACCGGGAGACCCAGTACTTC.

The chain links TRBV30 to TRBJ1-6; 12 bases align to TRBD1. V gave up 3 bases and J gave up 7 bases; unmatched junction bases: 4. Germline CDR1 is GTSNPN and CDR2 is SVGIG (reference sequence). The CDR3 consists of 15 residues. The DNA of the CDR3 is TGTGCCTGGAGCCGGGACAGGGGGCAAAATTCACCCCTCCACTTT. It codes for CAWSRDRGQNSPLHF.

V and J are TRBV28 and TRBJ1-2; TRBD1 matches at 7 bases. Losses at the gene ends were 7 bases for V and 8 bases for J; bases not matched to a gene: 10. Germline V CDR1 and CDR2: MDHEN, SYDVKM. The length of the CDR3 is 13 residues. This CDR3 is CASNPGDREGYTF. The CDR3 DNA is TGTGCCAGCAATCCCGGTGACAGGGAGGGCTACACCTTC.

The chain couples TRBV28 to TRBJ2-5; D perhaps matches TRBD2 (6 bases). Germline-derived CDR1 and CDR2 are MDHEN and SYDVKM. The CDR3 has 18 amino acids. The V gene lost 6 bases and the J gene lost 2 bases, with 25 bases spanning the gap. The CDR3 coding sequence is TGTGCCAGCAGCTCCATCTTCTCGGGACTCACAAAACAAGAGACCCAGTACTTC. Protein product: CASSSIFSGLTKQETQYF.

The V and J genes are TRBV9 and TRBJ2-3; 9 nucleotides line up with TRBD1. CDR3 length: 19 amino acids. The germline gives CDR1 SGDLS, CDR2 YYNGEE. V lost 0 bases and J lost 4; bases outside the gene matches: 15. The DNA for the CDR3 is TGTGCCAGCAGCGTAGTTGGTGGGACAGGGCCCTCGGGTTCAGATACGCAGTATTTT. Residues: CASSVVGGTGPSGSDTQYF.

The chain has TRBV6-6 and TRBJ1-1; the D is unclear. The CDR3 loop spans 12 amino acids. Between the trimmed V and J ends, which lost 2 bases and 7 bases, there was a span of 8 bases. Germline CDR1 MNHNY, CDR2 SVGAGI (reference sequence). The CDR3 reads CASSYGNREAFF. DNA of the CDR3: TGTGCCAGCAGTTACGGCAACCGTGAAGCTTTCTTT.

The chain employs TRBV3-1 (or the pseudogene TRBV3-2) and TRBJ2-7; 12 bases match TRBD2. The J segment lost 6 bases and the V segment lost 4 bases, leaving 7 bases of the junction unmatched. The CDR3 covers 15 residues. Germline values: CDR1 LGHDT, CDR2 YNNKEL (reference sequence). The CDR3 DNA reads TGTGCCAGCAGCCTGACTAGCGGGAGCCTCTCCGAGCAGTACTTC. It yields the protein CASSLTSGSLSEQYF.

V is TRBV6-2 or TRBV6-3 and J is TRBJ1-5; TRBD1 matches at 7 bases. The V and J ends lost 0 bases and 4 bases, in that order; junction bases with no gene match: 9. Germline V gives CDR1 MNHEY, CDR2 SVGEGT. The CDR3 is 17 residues long. In DNA form, the CDR3 reads TGTGCCAGCAGTTACTCCCCGGACAGGTGGGAGAATCAGCCCCAGCATTTT. Translating gives CASSYSPDRWENQPQHF.

J is TRBJ2-7 and V is TRBV19, with 7 bases identical to TRBD2. This CDR3 contains 16 residues. The junction had 9 bases not matched to a gene; V was cut back by 2 bases and J by 2 bases. Germline assignment: CDR1 LNHDA and CDR2 SQIVND (reference sequence). CDR3 bases: TGTGCCAGTAGTATAAGCGGGACTGGAACGGCCTACGAGCAGTACTTC. This gives the protein CASSISGTGTAYEQYF.

This chain joins TRBV19 and TRBJ2-1, with 12 bases aligning to TRBD2. The germline CDR1 and CDR2 sequences are LNHDA and SQIVND (reference sequence). The CDR3 extends over 15 amino acids. J lost 4 bases, V lost 8 bases, and 6 bases had no gene match. Written as DNA, the CDR3 is TGTGCCAGTGGGATTCTAGCGGGAGGGTACAATGAGCAGTTCTTC. Encoded protein: CASGILAGGYNEQFF. Together with reference TRBV19 and TRBJ2-1, the CDR3 gives the full variable domain: DGGITQSPKYLFRKEGQNVTLSCEQNLNHDAMYWYRQDPGQGLRLIYYSQIVNDFQKGDIAEGYSVSREKKESFPLTVTSAQKNPTAFYLCASGILAGGYNEQFFGPGTRLTVL.

The V gene is TRBV27, the J gene TRBJ1-4; 7 positions match TRBD1. In germline, CDR1 is MNHEY, CDR2 SMNVEV (reference sequence). After removal of 5 bases from V and 5 bases from J, the junction contained 11 bases not matched to a gene. The CDR3 contains 16 residues. DNA of the CDR3: TGTGCCAGCAGTGCTGCTCGTGACAGGGACAATGAAAAACTGTTTTTT. This encodes CASSAARDRDNEKLFF.

The V gene is TRBV18, the J gene TRBJ2-5; D gene uncertain. This CDR3 region has 14 residues. With 6 bases removed from V and 3 bases from J, the gap between germline ends came to 14 bases. CDR1 and CDR2 from the germline V gene are KGHSH and LQKENI. CDR3 sequence: CASSQLRGEETQYF. The CDR3 DNA sequence: TGTGCCAGCTCCCAGTTACGCGGAGAAGAGACCCAGTACTTC.

This chain links TRBV2 with TRBJ2-2; the D is unclear. The CDR3 runs 13 residues. CDR1 SNHLY and CDR2 FYNNEI come from the germline V gene. The V end lost 5 bases, the J end lost 5 bases, and 9 bases lay between the germline ends. The CDR3: CASSSRGTGELFF. The CDR3 bases are TGTGCCAGCAGTTCTCGAGGTACCGGGGAGCTGTTTTTT.

The rearrangement uses TRBV7-9 and TRBJ2-1; 8 bases match TRBD2. In germline, CDR1 is SEHNR, CDR2 FQNEAQ (reference sequence). This CDR3 comprises 13 residues. V lost 2 bases, J lost 9 bases, and 3 bases stayed unmatched. This CDR3 is CASSLLLAGEQFF. The CDR3 DNA is TGTGCCAGCAGCTTACTCCTAGCGGGTGAGCAGTTCTTC.